This TCR beta chain was retrieved from a study of Ad26.COV2.S vaccination and SARS-CoV-2 variants. Across the whole study: Donor was in the COV1001 Ad26.COV2.S trial arm. Participants got Ad26.COV2.S intramuscularly, once or twice 56 days apart.

Details on this clone: Antigen unknown.

Study results and limitations: TCR breadth and depth estimates may have understated total T cell responses.

Clones were read by immunoSEQ multiplex PCR, and TCRdb kept only the in-frame ones, dropping some. The sample lists roughly 380,000 clones, 85% occurring once. CDR1 is LGHDT, CDR2 YNNKEL, per germline (reference sequence). There are 15 residues in the CDR3. With 1 base removed from V and 7 bases from J, the gap between germline ends came to 16 bases. The sample's treatment: around 19 received Ad26.COV2.S at low or high dose, single or two shots; 5 received placebo; per-sample allocation not given. The study sampled participants on day 63 after the first vaccine or placebo injection. Immunization relied on an Ad26 vector, which expressed Wuhan-strain SARS-CoV-2 spike.

The sequencing here drew on peripheral blood, taken in a trial of Ad26.COV2.S vaccine versus placebo. The V gene is TRBV3-1 (or the pseudogene TRBV3-2), the J gene TRBJ1-2; tentative D call: TRBD1 (6 bases). The receptor's source is a person between 18 and 65 years old who received the Ad26.COV2.S COVID-19 vaccine or a placebo. CDR3 sequence reads: CASSQVLVGGRGYTF. The CDR3 region has the DNA TGTGCCAGCAGCCAAGTTTTGGTAGGGGGTCGTGGCTACACCTTC.